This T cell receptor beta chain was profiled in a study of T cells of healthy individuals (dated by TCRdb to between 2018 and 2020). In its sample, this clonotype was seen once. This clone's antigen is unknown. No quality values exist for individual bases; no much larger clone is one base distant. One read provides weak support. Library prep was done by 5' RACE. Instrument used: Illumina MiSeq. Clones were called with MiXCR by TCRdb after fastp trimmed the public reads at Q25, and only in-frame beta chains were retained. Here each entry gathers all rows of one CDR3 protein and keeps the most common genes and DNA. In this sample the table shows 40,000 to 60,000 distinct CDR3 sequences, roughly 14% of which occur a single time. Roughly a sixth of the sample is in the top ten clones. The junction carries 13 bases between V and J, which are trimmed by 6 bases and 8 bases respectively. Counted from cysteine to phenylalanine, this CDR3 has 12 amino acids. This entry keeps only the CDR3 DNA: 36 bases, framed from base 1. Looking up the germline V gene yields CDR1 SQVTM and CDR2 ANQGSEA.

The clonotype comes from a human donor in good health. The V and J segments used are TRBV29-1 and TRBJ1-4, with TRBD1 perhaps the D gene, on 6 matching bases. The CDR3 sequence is CSVQGLTEKLFF. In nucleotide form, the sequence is TGCAGCGTACAGGGCCTGACCGAAAAACTGTTTTTT.